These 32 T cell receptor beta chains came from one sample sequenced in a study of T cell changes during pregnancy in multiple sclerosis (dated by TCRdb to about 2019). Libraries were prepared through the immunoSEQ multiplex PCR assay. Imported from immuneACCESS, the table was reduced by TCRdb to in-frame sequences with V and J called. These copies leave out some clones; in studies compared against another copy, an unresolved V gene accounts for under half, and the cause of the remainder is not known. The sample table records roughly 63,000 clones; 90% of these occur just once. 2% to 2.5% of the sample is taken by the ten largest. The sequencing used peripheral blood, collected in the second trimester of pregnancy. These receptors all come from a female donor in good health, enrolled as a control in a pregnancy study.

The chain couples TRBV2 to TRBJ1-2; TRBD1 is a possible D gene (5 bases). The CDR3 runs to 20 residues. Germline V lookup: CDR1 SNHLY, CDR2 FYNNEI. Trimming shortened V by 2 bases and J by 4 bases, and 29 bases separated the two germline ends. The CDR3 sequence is CASSEKRFGGRRIRTYGYTF. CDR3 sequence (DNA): TGTGCCAGCAGTGAAAAGAGGTTCGGGGGGAGGAGAATCCGAACCTATGGCTACACCTTC.

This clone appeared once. CDR3 DNA sequence: TGTGCCAGCAGGACTGACAGAGCTAATCAGCCCCAGCATTTT. Encoded protein: CASRTDRANQPQHF. The rearrangement joins TRBV28 to TRBJ1-5, with D possibly being TRBD1 (5 bases). Germline lookup yields CDR1 MDHEN and CDR2 SYDVKM. The CDR3 contains 14 residues. V lost 6 bases, J lost 4 bases, and 13 bases lay in between.

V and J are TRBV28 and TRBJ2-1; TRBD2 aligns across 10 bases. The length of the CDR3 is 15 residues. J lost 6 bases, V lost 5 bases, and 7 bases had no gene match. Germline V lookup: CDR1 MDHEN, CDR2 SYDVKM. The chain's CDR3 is CASSTAGGFINEQFF. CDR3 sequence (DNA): TGTGCCAGCAGTACAGCGGGAGGGTTTATCAATGAGCAGTTCTTC. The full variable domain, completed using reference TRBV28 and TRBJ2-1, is DVKVTQSSRYLVKRTGEKVFLECVQDMDHENMFWYRQDPGLGLRLIYFSYDVKMKEKGDIPEGYSVSREKKERFSLILESASTNQTSMYLCASSTAGGFINEQFFGPGTRLTVL.

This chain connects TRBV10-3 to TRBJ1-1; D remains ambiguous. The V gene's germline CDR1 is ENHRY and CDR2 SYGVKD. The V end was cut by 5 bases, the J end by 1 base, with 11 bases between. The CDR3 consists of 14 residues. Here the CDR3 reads CAISFGLENTEAFF. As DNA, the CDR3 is TGTGCCATCAGTTTTGGCCTCGAGAACACTGAAGCTTTCTTT.

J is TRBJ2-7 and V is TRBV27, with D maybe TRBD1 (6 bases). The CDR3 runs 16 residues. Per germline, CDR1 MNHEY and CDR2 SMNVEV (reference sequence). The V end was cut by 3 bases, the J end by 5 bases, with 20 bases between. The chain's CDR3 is CASSLQGTGLRNEQYF. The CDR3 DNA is TGTGCCAGCAGTTTGCAGGGGACCGGGTTGAGAAACGAGCAGTACTTC.

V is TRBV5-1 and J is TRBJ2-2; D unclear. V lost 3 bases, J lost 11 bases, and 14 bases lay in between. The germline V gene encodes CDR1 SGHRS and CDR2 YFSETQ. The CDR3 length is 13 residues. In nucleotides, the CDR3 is TGCGCCAGCAGCTGGCACGACTTCGATGAGCTGTTTTTT. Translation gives CASSWHDFDELFF.

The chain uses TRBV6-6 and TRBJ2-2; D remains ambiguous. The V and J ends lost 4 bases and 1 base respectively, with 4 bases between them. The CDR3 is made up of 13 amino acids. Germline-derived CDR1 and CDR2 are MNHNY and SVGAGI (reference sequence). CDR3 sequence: CASSFGNTGELFF. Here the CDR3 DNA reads TGTGCCAGCAGTTTCGGGAACACCGGGGAGCTGTTTTTT.

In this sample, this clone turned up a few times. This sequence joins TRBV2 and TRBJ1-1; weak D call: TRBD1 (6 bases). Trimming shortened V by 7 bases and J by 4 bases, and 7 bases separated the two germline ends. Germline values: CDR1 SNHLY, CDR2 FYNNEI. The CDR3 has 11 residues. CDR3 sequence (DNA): TGTGCCAGCATAGGGGGCACTGAAGCTTTCTTT. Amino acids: CASIGGTEAFF.

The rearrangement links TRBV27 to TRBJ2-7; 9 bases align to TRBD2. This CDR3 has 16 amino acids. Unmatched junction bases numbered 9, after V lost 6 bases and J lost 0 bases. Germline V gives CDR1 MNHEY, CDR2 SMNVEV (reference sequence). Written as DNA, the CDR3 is TGTGCCAGCAGGAGCACTAGCGGGTCCCTCTCCTACGAGCAGTACTTC. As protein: CASRSTSGSLSYEQYF.

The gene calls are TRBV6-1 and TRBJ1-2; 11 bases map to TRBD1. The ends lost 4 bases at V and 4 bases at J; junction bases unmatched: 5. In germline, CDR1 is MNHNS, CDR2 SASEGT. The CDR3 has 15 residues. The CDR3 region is CASSAQGQGVYGYTF. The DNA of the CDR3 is TGTGCCAGCAGTGCCCAGGGACAGGGGGTCTATGGCTACACCTTC.

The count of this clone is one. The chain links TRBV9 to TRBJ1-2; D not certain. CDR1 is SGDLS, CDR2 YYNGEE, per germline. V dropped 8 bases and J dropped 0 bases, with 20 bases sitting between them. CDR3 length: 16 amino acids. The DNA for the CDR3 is TGTGCCAGTTCAGAAACCGCGCGCGGCCCTAACTATGGCTACACCTTC. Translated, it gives CASSETARGPNYGYTF.

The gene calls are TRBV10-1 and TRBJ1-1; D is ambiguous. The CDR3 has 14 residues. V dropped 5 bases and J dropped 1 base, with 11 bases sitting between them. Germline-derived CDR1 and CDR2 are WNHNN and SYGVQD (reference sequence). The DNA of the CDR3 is TGCGCCAGCAGTACCGGTATTGCGAACACTGAAGCTTTCTTT. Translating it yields CASSTGIANTEAFF.

The CDR3 nucleotides are TGTGCCATCAGTGAGCCCCTCACCGGGATTGGCTATGGCTACACCTTC. Translation gives CAISEPLTGIGYGYTF. The rearrangement joins TRBV10-3 to TRBJ1-2, with D uncertain. V was pared by 2 bases and J by 4 bases, with 17 bases between. Germline CDR1 ENHRY, CDR2 SYGVKD. This CDR3 has 16 amino acids.

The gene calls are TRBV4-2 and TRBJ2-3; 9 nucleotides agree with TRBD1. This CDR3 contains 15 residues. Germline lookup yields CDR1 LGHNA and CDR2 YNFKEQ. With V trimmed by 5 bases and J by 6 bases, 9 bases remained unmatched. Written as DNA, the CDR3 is TGTGCCAGCAGCAAGGACAGGGGAGGTCCGGATACGCAGTATTTT. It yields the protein CASSKDRGGPDTQYF.

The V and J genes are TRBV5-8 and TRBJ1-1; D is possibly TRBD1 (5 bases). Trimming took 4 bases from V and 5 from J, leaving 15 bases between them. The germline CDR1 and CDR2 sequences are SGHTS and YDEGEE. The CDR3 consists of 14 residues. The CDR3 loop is CASSLTGGRTEAFF. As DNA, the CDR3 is TGTGCCAGCAGCCTTACGGGGGGGAGGACTGAAGCTTTCTTT.

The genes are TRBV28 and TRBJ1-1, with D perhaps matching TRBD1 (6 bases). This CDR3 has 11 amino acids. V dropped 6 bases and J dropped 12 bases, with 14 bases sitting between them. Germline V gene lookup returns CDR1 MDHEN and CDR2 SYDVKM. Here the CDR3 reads CASSLNRDSFF. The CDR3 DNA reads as TGTGCCAGCAGCCTTAACAGGGATTCTTTCTTT.

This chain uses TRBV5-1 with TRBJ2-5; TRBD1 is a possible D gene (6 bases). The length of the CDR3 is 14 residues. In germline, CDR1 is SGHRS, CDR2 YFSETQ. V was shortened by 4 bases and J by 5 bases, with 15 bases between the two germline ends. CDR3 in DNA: TGCGCCAGCAGCCCCCGGGACAAGGGTGAGACCCAGTACTTC. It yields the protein CASSPRDKGETQYF.

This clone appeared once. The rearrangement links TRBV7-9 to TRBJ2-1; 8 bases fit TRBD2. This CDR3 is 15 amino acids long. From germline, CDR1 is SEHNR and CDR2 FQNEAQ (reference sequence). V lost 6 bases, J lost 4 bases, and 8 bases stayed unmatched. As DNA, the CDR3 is TGTGCCAGCAGTTCTACTAGCGGATTGTACAATGAGCAGTTCTTC. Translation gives CASSSTSGLYNEQFF.

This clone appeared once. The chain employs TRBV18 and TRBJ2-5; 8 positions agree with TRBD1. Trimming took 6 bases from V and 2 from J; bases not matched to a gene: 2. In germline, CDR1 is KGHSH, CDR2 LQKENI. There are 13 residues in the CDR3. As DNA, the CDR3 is TGTGCCAGCTCCAGGGACAGGCAAGAGACCCAGTACTTC. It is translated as CASSRDRQETQYF.

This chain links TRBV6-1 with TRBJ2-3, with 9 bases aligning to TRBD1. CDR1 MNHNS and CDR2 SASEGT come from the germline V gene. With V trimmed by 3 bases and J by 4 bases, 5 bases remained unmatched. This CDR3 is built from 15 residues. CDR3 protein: CASSDQGQGPDTQYF. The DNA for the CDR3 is TGTGCCAGCAGTGATCAGGGACAGGGTCCAGATACGCAGTATTTT.

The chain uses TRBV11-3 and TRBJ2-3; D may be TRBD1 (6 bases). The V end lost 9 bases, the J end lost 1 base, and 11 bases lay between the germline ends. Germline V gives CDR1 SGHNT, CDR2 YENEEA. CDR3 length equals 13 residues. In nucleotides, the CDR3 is TGTGCCAGTGGACAGTGGGGCACAGATACGCAGTATTTT. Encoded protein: CASGQWGTDTQYF.

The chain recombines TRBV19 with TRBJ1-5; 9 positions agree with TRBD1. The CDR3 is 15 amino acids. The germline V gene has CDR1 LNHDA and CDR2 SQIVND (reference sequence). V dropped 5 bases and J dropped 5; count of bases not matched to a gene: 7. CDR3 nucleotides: TGTGCCAGTAGTTTTGGGACAGGGCAAGATCAGCCCCAGCATTTT. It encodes CASSFGTGQDQPQHF.

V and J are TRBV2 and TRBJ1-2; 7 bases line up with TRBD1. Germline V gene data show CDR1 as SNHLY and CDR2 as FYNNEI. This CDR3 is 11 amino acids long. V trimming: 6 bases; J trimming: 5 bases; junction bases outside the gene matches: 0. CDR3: CASRTGYGYTF. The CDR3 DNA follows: TGTGCCAGCAGGACAGGGTATGGCTACACCTTC.

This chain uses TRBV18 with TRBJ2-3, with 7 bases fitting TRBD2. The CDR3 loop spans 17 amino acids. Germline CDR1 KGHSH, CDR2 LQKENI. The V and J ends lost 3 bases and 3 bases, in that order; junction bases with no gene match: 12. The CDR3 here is CASSPALGRESTDTQYF. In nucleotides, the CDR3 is TGTGCCAGCTCACCGGCGCTGGGGCGGGAGTCAACAGATACGCAGTATTTT.

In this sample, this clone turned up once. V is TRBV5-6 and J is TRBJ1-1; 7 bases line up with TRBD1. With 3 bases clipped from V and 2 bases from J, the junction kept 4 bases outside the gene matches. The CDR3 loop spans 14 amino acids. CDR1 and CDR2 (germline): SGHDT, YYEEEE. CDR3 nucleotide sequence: TGTGCCAGCAGCTGGGGACAGACAAACACTGAAGCTTTCTTT. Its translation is CASSWGQTNTEAFF.

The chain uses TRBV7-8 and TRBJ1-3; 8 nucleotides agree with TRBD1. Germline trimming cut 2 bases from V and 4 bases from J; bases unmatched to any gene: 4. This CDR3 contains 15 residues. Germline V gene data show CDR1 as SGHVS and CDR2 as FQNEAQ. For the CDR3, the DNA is TGTGCCAGCAGCTTATCCAGGACAGGGGGAAACACCATATATTTT. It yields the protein CASSLSRTGGNTIYF.

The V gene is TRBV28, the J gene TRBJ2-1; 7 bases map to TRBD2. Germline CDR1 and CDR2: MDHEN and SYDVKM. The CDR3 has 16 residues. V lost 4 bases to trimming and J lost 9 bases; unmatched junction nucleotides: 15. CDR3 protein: CASSSATRGGPTEQFF. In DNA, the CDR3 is TGTGCCAGCAGTTCGGCAACTCGGGGAGGGCCTACTGAGCAGTTCTTC.

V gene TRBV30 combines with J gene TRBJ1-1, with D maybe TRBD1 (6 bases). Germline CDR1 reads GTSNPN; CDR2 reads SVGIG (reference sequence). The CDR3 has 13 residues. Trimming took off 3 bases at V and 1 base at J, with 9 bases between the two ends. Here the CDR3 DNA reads TGTGCCTGGAGGCAGGGGACGAACACTGAAGCTTTCTTT. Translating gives CAWRQGTNTEAFF.

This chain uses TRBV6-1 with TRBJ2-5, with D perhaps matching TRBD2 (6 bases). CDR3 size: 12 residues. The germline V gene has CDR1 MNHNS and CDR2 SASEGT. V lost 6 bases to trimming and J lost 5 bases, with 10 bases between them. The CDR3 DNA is TGTGCCAGCAGGCGGGGCGGGGAGACCCAGTACTTC. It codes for CASRRGGETQYF.

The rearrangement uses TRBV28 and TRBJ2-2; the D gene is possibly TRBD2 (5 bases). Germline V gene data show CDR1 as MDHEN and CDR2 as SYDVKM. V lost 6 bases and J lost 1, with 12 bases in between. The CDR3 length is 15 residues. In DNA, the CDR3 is TGTGCCAGCAGGAAAGCGGACCTGAACACCGGGGAGCTGTTTTTT. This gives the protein CASRKADLNTGELFF.

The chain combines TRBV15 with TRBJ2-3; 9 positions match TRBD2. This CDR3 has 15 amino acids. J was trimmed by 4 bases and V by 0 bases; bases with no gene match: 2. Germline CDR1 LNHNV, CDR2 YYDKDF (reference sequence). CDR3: CATSRESSGADTQYF. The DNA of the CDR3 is TGTGCCACCAGCAGAGAGTCTAGCGGGGCAGATACGCAGTATTTT.

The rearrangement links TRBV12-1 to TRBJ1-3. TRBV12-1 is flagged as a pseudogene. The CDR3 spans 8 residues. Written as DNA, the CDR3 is TGTGCCAGCAGCCCGGGAAGATTT. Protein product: CASSPGRF.